This T cell receptor (beta chain) was identified during a study of OX40 agonist ivuxolimab in advanced cancers. Turning to the overall study: Ivuxolimab was a fully human IgG2 agonistic monoclonal antibody targeting the costimulatory receptor OX40 (CD134). Among the 52 dose-escalation patients, around 19 had hepatocellular carcinoma, 15 or so melanoma, 9 renal cell carcinoma and 9 head and neck cancer. Prior anti-PD-1, anti-PD-L1 or anti-CTLA-4 therapy was permitted, and approximately 41% of dose-escalation patients had received checkpoint inhibitors. Intravenous ivuxolimab was administered to patients every 2 weeks at six dose levels: 0.01, 0.1, 0.3, 1.5, 3 and 10 mg/kg. The dose-escalation cohort was almost 85% male with a mean age of about 65 years, ranging from roughly 23 to 90. Partial responses occurred in three dose-escalation patients: two with cutaneous melanoma and one with hepatocellular carcinoma. The purpose of peripheral TCRbeta sequencing was to test whether ivuxolimab changed TCR sequence diversity and led to clonal T-cell expansion. The paper covers the monotherapy dose-escalation part of the phase I ivuxolimab trial, which included N of about 50 patients.

Concerning this clone: This receptor's antigen is unknown. No clone much larger than this one lies a single base away; base qualities are absent.

Patients with a history of autoimmune disease or receiving systemic immunosuppression were excluded from the trial. Peripheral blood for TCR sequencing was collected from all dose cohorts at baseline, on cycle 4 day 1, and on cycle 7 day 1. Samples came from an open-label, multicenter, first-in-human phase I dose-escalation trial of ivuxolimab. Adults with locally advanced or metastatic melanoma, renal cell carcinoma, hepatocellular carcinoma or head and neck squamous cell carcinoma were enrolled in the trial. Before TCR sequencing, CD4+ T cells and CD8+ T cells from peripheral blood were sorted into separate populations. To sequence the TCRbeta CDR3 region, genomic DNA was isolated from the sorted cells. The immunoSEQ Assay was used for sequencing of TCRbeta CDR3 regions. The immuneACCESS repertoire file appears here via TCRdb, limited to in-frame rearrangements. These files lack a portion of the clones; in checked studies, under half of the deficit traces to unresolved V genes, and the cause of the others is not known. For this sample the table gives about 100,000 clones, of which 89% were detected only once. Together, the top ten hold 0.15% to 0.2% of the sample.

Reading from cysteine to phenylalanine, the CDR3 counts 13 amino acids. Kept here is only the CDR3 DNA, which spans 39 bases and is read in frame from base 1. V is reduced by 5 bases and J by 4 bases, leaving a spacing of 11 bases between them. Per the germline V gene, SGHTA is the CDR1 and FQGTGA is the CDR2. On the study overall, not on this receptor specifically: At doses from 0.1 to 3.0 mg/kg, clonal expansion was seen in both CD4+ and CD8+ blood T cells between baseline and week 6. After ivuxolimab, more expanded clones were found on average in CD8+ T cells than in CD4+ T cells. The antigen specificity of the peripheral T cells that underwent clonal expansion was not determined. Low levels of normalized T-cell clonal expansion were also seen in some nonresponding patients. In the 0.1-3.0 mg/kg groups, partial responders had among the lowest normalized peripheral clonal expansion, particularly in CD8+ T cells.

The sequence was collected from an adult with an advanced solid tumor such as melanoma, head and neck, liver or kidney cancer. The chain is made from TRBV7-3 and TRBJ1-2, and TRBD1 may be the D gene, going by 6 matching bases. Sequenced material: CD4+ or CD8+ T cells sorted from blood, taken in a trial of the OX40 agonist ivuxolimab. The DNA reads TGTGCCAGCAGCCTGGGACACCTCTATGGCTACACCTTC. Translation gives CASSLGHLYGYTF.